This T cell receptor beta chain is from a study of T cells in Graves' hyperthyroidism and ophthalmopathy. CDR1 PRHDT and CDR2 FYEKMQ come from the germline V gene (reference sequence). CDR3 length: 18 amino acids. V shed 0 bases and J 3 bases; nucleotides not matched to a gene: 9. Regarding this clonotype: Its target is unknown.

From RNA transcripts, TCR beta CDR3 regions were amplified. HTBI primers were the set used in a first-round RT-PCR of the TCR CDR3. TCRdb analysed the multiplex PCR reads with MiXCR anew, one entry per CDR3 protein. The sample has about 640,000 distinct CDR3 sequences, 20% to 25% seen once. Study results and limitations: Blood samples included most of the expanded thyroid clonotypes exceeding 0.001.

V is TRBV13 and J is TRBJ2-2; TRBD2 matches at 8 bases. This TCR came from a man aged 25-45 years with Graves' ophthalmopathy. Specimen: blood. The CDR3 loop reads CASSLGHLGLGDTGELFF. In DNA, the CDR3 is TGTGCCAGCAGCTTAGGCCATTTGGGACTAGGGGACACCGGGGAGCTGTTTTTT. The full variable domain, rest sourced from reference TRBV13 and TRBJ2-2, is AAGVIQSPRHLIKEKRETATLKCYPIPRHDTVYWYQQGPGQDPQFLISFYEKMQSDKGSIPDRFSAQQFSDYHSELNMSSLELGDSALYFCASSLGHLGLGDTGELFFGEGSRLTVL.